This T cell receptor (beta chain) was recovered during a study of cytomegalovirus exposure and HLA in healthy donors. Across the study: The roughly 130 validation repertoires used the same platform as the roughly 700 first-cohort repertoires (as reported by a later analysis).

Details on this clone: Its cognate antigen is unknown.

The trim removed 6 bases at V and 8 bases at J, leaving 9 bases unmatched. This CDR3 has 15 amino acids. Germline V gene data show CDR1 as MNHEY and CDR2 as SVGAGI. Whole-study findings and limits: The dataset shows that most TCR sequences were rare, while some public TCRs occurred in many donors.

Measured with immunoSEQ multiplex PCR; TCRdb has only the in-frame clones, and not every one. The sample lists 150,000 to 200,000 clones, 80% to 90% occurring once. The origin of this receptor is a woman aged 25 to 39 in good health and CMV-seronegative. Sequencing was performed on PBMCs. The chain recombines TRBV6-5 with TRBJ2-1, with 11 bases that match TRBD2. DNA of the CDR3: TGTGCCAGCAGCTCCACTAGCGGGAGTATCGATGAGCAGTTCTTC. Its translation: CASSSTSGSIDEQFF.